A selection of T cell receptor beta chains follows, all from one sample in a study of T cells in Graves' hyperthyroidism and ophthalmopathy. From the multiplex PCR reads, TCRdb called clonotypes with MiXCR, one entry per CDR3 protein. The table shows fewer than 350,000 distinct CDR3 sequences, with 15% to 20% occurring only once. The sequenced sample consisted of blood. These receptors came from a woman between 45 and 65 years old with Graves' hyperthyroidism. The CDR3 runs from the conserved cysteine through the conserved F or W. The D gene is left open where the match is weak. Rows may omit the clone size; those that give it use once, few, many or a size class.

J: TRBJ2-2; D: TRBD1; size: .; V: TRBV5-1; CDR3: CASIPGTGGTGELFF; DNA: TGCGCCAGCATACCCGGGACAGGGGGCACCGGGGAGCTGTTTTTT
J: TRBJ1-4; D: TRBD1; size: many; V: TRBV2; CDR3: CASWDRGRNEKLFF; DNA: TGTGCCAGCTGGGACAGGGGCCGCAATGAAAAACTGTTTTTT
J: TRBJ1-5; D: TRBD1; size: .; V: TRBV20-1; CDR3: CSASRTGGENQPQRF; DNA: TGCAGTGCCAGCCGGACAGGGGGCGAGAATCAGCCCCAGCGTTTT
J: TRBJ1-2; D: .; size: few; V: TRBV12-3/TRBV12-4; CDR3: CASSLWQNYGYTF; DNA: TGTGCCAGCAGTTTATGGCAGAACTATGGCTACACCTTC
J: TRBJ2-7; D: .; size: many; V: TRBV30; CDR3: CAWNPPRVRLEQYF; DNA: TGTGCCTGGAACCCCCCCCGAGTTCGGCTCGAGCAGTACTTC
J: TRBJ2-3; D: .; size: .; V: TRBV29-1; CDR3: CSVARGRGDTQYF; DNA: TGCAGCGTTGCCCGGGGGCGCGGAGATACGCAGTATTTT
J: TRBJ2-1; D: .; size: few; V: TRBV27; CDR3: CASSPIAGSPAKNEQFF; DNA: TGTGCCAGCAGTCCGATCGCAGGGAGCCCCGCAAAGAATGAGCAGTTCTTC
J: TRBJ2-1; D: .; size: few; V: TRBV10-1; CDR3: CASSAYLGEQFF; DNA: TGCGCCAGCAGTGCATACTTAGGGGAGCAGTTCTTC
J: TRBJ1-2; D: TRBD1; size: many; V: TRBV7-9; CDR3: CASSLWDRVNGYTF; DNA: TGTGCCAGCAGCTTATGGGACAGGGTAAATGGCTACACCTTC
J: TRBJ1-2; D: .; size: .; V: TRBV9; CDR3: CASSALYGYTF; DNA: TGTGCCAGCAGCGCTTTGTATGGCTACACCTTC
J: TRBJ2-5; D: .; size: many; V: TRBV6-5; CDR3: CASSYGSGDTGETQYF; DNA: TGTGCCAGCAGTTACGGGTCAGGGGACACTGGGGAGACCCAGTACTTC